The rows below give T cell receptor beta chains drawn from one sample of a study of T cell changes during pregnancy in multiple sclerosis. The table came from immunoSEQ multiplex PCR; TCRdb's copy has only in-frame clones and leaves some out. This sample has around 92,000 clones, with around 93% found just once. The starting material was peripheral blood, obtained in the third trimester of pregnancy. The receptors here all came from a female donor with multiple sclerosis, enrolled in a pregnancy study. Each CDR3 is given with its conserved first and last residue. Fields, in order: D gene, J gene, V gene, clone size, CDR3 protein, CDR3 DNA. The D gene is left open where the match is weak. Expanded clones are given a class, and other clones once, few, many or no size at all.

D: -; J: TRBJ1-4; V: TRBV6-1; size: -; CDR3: CASKTTGFREKLFF; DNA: TGTGCCAGCAAAACTACAGGGTTCCGAGAAAAACTGTTTTTT
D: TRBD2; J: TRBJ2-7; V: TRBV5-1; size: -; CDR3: CATSRGGVGQLSYEQYF; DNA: TGCGCCACCTCACGGGGGGGAGTAGGCCAACTGTCCTACGAGCAGTACTTC
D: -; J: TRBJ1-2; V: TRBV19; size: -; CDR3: CASRDWGGNYGYTF; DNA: TGTGCCAGTAGAGATTGGGGGGGAAACTATGGCTACACCTTC
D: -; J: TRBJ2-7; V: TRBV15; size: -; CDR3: CATSRGGPSGEQYF; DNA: TGTGCCACCAGCAGAGGGGGGCCTAGCGGCGAGCAGTACTTC
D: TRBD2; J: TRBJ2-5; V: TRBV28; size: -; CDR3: CASSLSGRGETQYF; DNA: TGTGCCAGCAGTTTAAGCGGGAGAGGGGAGACCCAGTACTTC
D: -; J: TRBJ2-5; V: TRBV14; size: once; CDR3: CASSPQGIQQTQYF; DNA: TGTGCCAGCAGCCCCCAGGGTATCCAACAGACCCAGTACTTC
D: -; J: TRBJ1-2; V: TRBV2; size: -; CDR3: CASAVGVANYGYTF; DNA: TGTGCCAGCGCTGTAGGGGTGGCTAACTATGGCTACACCTTC
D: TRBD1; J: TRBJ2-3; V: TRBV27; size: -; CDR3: CASSPYRGIGTDTQYF; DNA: TGTGCCAGCAGTCCTTACAGGGGAATCGGGACAGATACGCAGTATTTT
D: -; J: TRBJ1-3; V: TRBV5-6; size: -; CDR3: CASSLARVSGNTIYF; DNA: TGTGCCAGCAGCTTGGCGCGGGTCTCTGGAAACACCATATATTTT
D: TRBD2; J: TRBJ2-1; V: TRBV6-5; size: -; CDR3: CASRRTSGNEQFF; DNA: TGTGCCAGCAGGCGGACTAGTGGCAATGAGCAGTTCTTC
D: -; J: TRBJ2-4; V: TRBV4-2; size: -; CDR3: CASSQDGDGRVLSLAKNIQYF; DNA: TGTGCCAGCAGCCAAGATGGCGATGGCAGGGTATTATCCCTAGCCAAAAACATTCAGTACTTC
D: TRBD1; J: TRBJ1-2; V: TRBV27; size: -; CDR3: CASSTITGQDRTLNYGYTF; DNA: TGTGCCAGCAGTACCATAACGGGACAGGATAGAACTCTAAACTATGGCTACACCTTC
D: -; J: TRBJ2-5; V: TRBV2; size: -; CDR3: CASTIRETQYF; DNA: TGTGCCAGCACAATCAGGGAGACCCAGTACTTC
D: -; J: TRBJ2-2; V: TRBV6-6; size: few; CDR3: CASSYSLLNGELFF; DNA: TGTGCCAGCAGTTACTCACTTCTGAACGGGGAGCTGTTTTTT
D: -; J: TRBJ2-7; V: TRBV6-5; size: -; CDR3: CASRRSSYEQYF; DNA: TGTGCCAGCCGACGGAGCTCCTACGAGCAGTACTTC
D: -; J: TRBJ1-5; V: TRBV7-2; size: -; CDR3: CASSFGGPYSNQPQHF; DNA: TGTGCCAGCAGCTTCGGGGGGCCCTATAGCAATCAGCCCCAGCATTTT
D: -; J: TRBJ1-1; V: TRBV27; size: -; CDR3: CASSLSSRGAGIEAFF; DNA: TGTGCCAGCAGTTTATCTTCCCGAGGGGCGGGGATTGAAGCTTTCTTT
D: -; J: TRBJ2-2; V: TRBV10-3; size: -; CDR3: CAISEDGRGIGTGELFF; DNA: TGTGCCATCAGTGAGGATGGCAGGGGAATAGGAACCGGGGAGCTGTTTTTT
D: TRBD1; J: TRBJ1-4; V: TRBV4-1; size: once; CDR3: CASSQRAEKGALPVAEKLFF; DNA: TGCGCCAGCAGCCAACGGGCTGAAAAGGGGGCTCTTCCTGTGGCTGAAAAACTGTTTTTT
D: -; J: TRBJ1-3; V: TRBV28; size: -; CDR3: CASSPTGLSSGNTIYF; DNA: TGTGCCAGCAGTCCCACAGGGTTAAGCTCTGGAAACACCATATATTTT
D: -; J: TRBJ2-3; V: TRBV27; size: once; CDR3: CASSLALQGFAGDTQYF; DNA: TGTGCCAGCAGTTTAGCCTTACAGGGTTTCGCGGGAGATACGCAGTATTTT
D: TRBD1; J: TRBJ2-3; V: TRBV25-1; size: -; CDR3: CASSLGDSLITDTQYF; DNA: TGTGCCAGCAGTCTGGGGGACAGCCTAATCACAGATACGCAGTATTTT
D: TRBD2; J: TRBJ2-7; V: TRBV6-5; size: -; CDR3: CASSIAGSSYEQYF; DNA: TGTGCCAGCAGTATAGCGGGTAGCTCCTACGAGCAGTACTTC
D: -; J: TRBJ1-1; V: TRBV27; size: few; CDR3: CASSPEANTEAFF; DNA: TGTGCCAGCAGTCCTGAAGCAAACACTGAAGCTTTCTTT
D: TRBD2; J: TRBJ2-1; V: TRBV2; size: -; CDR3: CASSASGTSGSGFF; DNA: TGTGCCAGCAGCGCGTCCGGGACTAGCGGGAGTGGATTCTTC
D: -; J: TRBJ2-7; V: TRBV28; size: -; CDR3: CASSPFGTLSSYEQYF; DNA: TGTGCCAGCAGTCCCTTCGGGACTCTCAGCTCCTACGAGCAGTACTTC
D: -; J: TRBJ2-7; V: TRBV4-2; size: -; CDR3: CASSQEQGGFYEQYF; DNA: TGTGCCAGCAGCCAGGAGCAGGGGGGATTCTACGAGCAGTACTTC
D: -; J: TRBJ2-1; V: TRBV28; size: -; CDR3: CASSSFYNEQFF; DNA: TGTGCCAGCAGTTCCTTTTACAATGAGCAGTTCTTC
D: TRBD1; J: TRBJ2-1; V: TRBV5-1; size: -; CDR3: CASSEGTAYNEQFF; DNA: TGCGCCAGCAGCGAGGGGACAGCTTACAATGAGCAGTTCTTC
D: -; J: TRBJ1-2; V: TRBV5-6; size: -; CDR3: CASSHYRDGYTF; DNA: TGTGCCAGCAGCCATTACAGGGATGGCTACACCTTC
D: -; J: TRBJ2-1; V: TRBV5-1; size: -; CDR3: CASSLVKLSYNEQFF; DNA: TGCGCCAGCAGCTTGGTTAAGCTCTCCTACAATGAGCAGTTCTTC
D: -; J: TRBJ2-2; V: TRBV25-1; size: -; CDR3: CASSEWGVPNGELFF; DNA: TGTGCCAGCAGTGAATGGGGGGTCCCAAACGGGGAGCTGTTTTTT
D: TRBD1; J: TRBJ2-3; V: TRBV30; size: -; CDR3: CAWSVGTGLTDTQYF; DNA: TGTGCCTGGAGTGTGGGGACAGGGCTCACAGATACGCAGTATTTT
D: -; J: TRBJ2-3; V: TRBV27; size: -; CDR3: CASRLASTSTDTQYF; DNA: TGTGCCAGCAGACTAGCTAGCACTAGCACAGATACGCAGTATTTT
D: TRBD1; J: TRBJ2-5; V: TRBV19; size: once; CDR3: CASSTHRDRRLYDQYF; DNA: TGTGCCAGTAGTACTCACCGGGACAGGCGACTTTATGACCAGTACTTC
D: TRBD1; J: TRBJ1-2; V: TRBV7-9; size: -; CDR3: CASSFGTGGRVNGYTF; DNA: TGTGCCAGCAGCTTCGGGACAGGGGGTAGGGTGAATGGCTACACCTTC
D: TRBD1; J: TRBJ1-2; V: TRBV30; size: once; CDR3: CAWTQGAGGYTF; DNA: TGTGCCTGGACCCAGGGGGCGGGGGGCTACACCTTC
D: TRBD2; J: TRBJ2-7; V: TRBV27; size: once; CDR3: CASNKVASGRGYYEQYF; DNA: TGTGCCAGCAACAAAGTTGCTAGCGGGAGGGGGTACTACGAGCAGTACTTC
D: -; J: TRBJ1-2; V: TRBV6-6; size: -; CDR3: CASSQGFRGTDYGYTF; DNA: TGTGCCAGCAGCCAGGGCTTCAGGGGCACGGACTATGGCTACACCTTC
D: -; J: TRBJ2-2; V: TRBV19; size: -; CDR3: CASREVTGELFF; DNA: TGTGCCAGTAGAGAGGTCACCGGGGAGCTGTTTTTT
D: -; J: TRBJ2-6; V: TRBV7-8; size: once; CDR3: CASSLAVGANVLTF; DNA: TGTGCCAGCAGCTTAGCTGTAGGGGCCAACGTCCTGACTTTC
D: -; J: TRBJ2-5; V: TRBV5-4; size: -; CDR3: CASSLFERQETQYF; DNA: TGTGCCAGCAGCTTGTTTGAACGGCAAGAGACCCAGTACTTC
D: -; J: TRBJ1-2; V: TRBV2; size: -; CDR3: CASSTGGVYGYTF; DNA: TGTGCCAGCAGTACTGGAGGAGTCTATGGCTACACCTTC
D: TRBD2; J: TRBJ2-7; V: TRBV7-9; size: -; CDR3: CASSLVSGSASAYEQYF; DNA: TGTGCCAGCAGCTTAGTTAGCGGGAGTGCTTCGGCCTACGAGCAGTACTTC
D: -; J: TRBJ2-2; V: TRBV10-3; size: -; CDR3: CAISESKLTGELFF; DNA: TGTGCCATCAGTGAGTCCAAGCTAACCGGGGAGCTGTTTTTT
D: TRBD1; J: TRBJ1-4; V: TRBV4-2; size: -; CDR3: CASSLRTGLNEKLFF; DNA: TGTGCCAGCAGCCTCAGGACAGGGCTTAATGAAAAACTGTTTTTT
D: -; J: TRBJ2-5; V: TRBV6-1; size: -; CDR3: CASRRRGEETQYF; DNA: TGTGCCAGCAGACGCAGGGGGGAGGAGACCCAGTACTTC
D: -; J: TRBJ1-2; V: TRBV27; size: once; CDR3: CASSSAPQVNYGYTF; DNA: TGTGCCAGCAGTTCTGCCCCACAGGTTAACTATGGCTACACCTTC